A single sample gave rise to the 2 T cell receptor beta chains below, sequenced in a study of beta chain features in type 1 diabetes. Study-wide results and limits: The study found moderately but significantly shorter TCRB CDR3s in all four CD4+ subsets of Type 1 diabetes patients.

The isolated RNA, all of it, was reverse transcribed, so expressed TCRB transcripts were what got sequenced. Measured with immunoSEQ multiplex PCR; TCRdb has only the in-frame clones, and not every one. The sample includes almost 350,000 clones, approximately 10% of them seen just once. Antigens of these TCRs are unknown. Sequenced input: central memory CD4+ T cells from blood. These receptors all stem from a man under 40 with type 1 diabetes.

This chain links TRBV7-2 with TRBJ2-3, with D possibly TRBD2 on 5 matching bases. CDR3 size: 15 residues. V was cut by 1 base and J by 2 bases, with 10 bases left in between. Germline V lookup: CDR1 SGHTA, CDR2 FQGNSA. The CDR3 sequence: CASSLVRAVTDTQYF. The CDR3, as DNA: TGTGCCAGCAGCTTAGTACGAGCGGTCACAGATACGCAGTATTTT.

This clone was observed a few times. This chain joins TRBV7-9 and TRBJ2-3; 9 nucleotides agree with TRBD1. There are 15 residues in the CDR3. The junction had 8 bases not matched to a gene; V was cut back by 7 bases and J by 3 bases. Germline V gene lookup returns CDR1 SEHNR and CDR2 FQNEAQ (reference sequence). The CDR3 region is CASTHGTGSTDTQYF. CDR3 in DNA: TGTGCCAGCACCCACGGGACAGGGTCGACAGATACGCAGTATTTT.